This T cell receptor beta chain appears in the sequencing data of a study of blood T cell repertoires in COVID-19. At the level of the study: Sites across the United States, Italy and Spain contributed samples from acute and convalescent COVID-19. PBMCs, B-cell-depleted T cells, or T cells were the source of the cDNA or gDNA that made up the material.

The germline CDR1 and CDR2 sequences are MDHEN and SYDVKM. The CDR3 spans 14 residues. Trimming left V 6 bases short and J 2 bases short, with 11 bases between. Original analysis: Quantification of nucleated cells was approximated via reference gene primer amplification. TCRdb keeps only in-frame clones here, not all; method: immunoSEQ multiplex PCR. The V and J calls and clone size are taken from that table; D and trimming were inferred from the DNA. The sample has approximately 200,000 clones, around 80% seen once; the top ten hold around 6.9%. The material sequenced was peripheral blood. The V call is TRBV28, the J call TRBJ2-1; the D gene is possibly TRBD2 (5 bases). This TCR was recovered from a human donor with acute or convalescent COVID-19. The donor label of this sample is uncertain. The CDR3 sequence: CASRGGVTYNEQFF. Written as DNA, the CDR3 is TGTGCCAGCAGAGGAGGTGTTACCTACAATGAGCAGTTCTTC.